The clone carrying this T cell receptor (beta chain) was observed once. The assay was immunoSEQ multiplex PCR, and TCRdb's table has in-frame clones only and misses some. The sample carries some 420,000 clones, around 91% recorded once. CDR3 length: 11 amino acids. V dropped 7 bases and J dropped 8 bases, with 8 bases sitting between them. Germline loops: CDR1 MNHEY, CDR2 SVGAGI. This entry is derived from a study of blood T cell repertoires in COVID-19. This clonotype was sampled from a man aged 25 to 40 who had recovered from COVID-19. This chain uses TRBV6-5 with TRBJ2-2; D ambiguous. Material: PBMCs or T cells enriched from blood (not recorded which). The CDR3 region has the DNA TGTGCCAGCACCTCAGGAGGGGAGCTGTTTTTT. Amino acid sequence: CASTSGGELFF.